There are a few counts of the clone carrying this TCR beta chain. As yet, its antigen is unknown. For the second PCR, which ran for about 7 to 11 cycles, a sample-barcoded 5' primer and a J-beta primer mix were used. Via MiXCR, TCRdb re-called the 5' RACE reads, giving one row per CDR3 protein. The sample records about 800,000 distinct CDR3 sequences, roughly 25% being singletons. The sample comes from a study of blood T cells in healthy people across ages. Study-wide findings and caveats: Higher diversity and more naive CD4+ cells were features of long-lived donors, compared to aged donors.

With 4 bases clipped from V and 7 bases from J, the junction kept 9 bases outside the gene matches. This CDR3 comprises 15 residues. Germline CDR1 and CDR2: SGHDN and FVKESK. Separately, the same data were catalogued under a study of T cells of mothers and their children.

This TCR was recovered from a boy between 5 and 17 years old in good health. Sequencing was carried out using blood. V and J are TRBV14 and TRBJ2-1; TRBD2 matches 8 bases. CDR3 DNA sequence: TGTGCCAGCAGCCCTTCTCTCGGGAGGGTTAATGAGCAGTTCTTC. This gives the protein CASSPSLGRVNEQFF.